This entry lists 2 T cell receptor beta chains sequenced from one sample in a study of T cells after yellow fever vaccination. TCRdb itself ran the 5' RACE reads through MiXCR, one entry per CDR3 protein. The sample has 310,000 or so distinct CDR3 sequences, approximately 3.9% seen once; the top ten hold 20% to 30%. The material sequenced was PBMCs, taken on the day of the yellow fever booster vaccination. Every receptor here comes from a man aged 18 to 30 who received the YFV17D yellow fever vaccine.

This clonotype was recorded at least ten times. This chain links TRBV5-4 with TRBJ1-2, with D perhaps TRBD1 (5 bases). The CDR3 has 15 amino acids. Trimming pared 4 bases from V and 8 bases from J, leaving 21 bases between. CDR1 is SGHNT and CDR2 is YYREEE in the germline V gene (reference sequence). The CDR3: CASSTGGGLQEGYTF. For the CDR3, the DNA is TGTGCCAGCAGCACCGGGGGAGGGCTTCAGGAGGGCTACACCTTC. Together with reference TRBV5-4 and TRBJ1-2, the CDR3 gives the full variable domain: ETGVTQSPTHLIKTRGQQVTLRCSSQSGHNTVSWYQQALGQGPQFIFQYYREEENGRGNFPPRFSGLQFPNYSSELNVNALELDDSALYLCASSTGGGLQEGYTFGSGTRLTVV.

In this sample, this clonotype turned up many times. This chain links TRBV3-1 with TRBJ2-3, with 9 bases fitting TRBD1. Germline V lookup: CDR1 LGHDT, CDR2 YNNKEL (reference sequence). With V trimmed by 4 bases and J by 7 bases, 6 bases remained unmatched. CDR3 size: 14 residues. The CDR3 DNA is TGTGCCAGCAGCCGCGGGACAGGGCTGAATACGCAGTATTTT. Translating gives CASSRGTGLNTQYF.